This TCR beta chain came from a study of cytomegalovirus exposure and HLA in healthy donors. About the study: Out of about 190 million T cells, an earlier analysis found fewer than 140 million unique TCR beta sequences in total. Findings and caveats of the study: One variant, a missense change in DCLRE1C, was linked in a later analysis to TCR beta V- and J-gene trimming. Later analysis identified 16,951 TCR beta sequences associated with HLA alleles, using a false discovery rate threshold of 0.05. The listing of 150 to 200 TCR beta chains classed them as cytomegalovirus-associated.

Of note for this clone: As yet, its antigen is unknown.

Both 60 Vbeta primers and 13 Jbeta primers went into the PCR. The protocol was immunoSEQ multiplex PCR, while the TCRdb copy is restricted to in-frame clones and leaves out a portion. This sample's table has roughly 120,000 clones. The CDR3 covers 16 residues. CDR1 and CDR2 from the germline V gene are LGHNA and YNFKEQ. J gave up 2 bases and V 1 base, and 3 bases lay outside the gene matches. The rearrangement joins TRBV4-2 to TRBJ2-5, with TRBD2 identical over 11 bases. Input material: PBMCs. This TCR was recovered from a young man in good health and CMV-seronegative. CDR3 in DNA: TGTGCCAGCAGCCAAGGGGTAGCGGGGGGGCAAGAGACCCAGTACTTC. Its protein is CASSQGVAGGQETQYF.